The 3 T cell receptor beta chains below come from one sample, sequenced in a study of shared clonotypes between healthy human individuals. Assay: immunoSEQ multiplex PCR; the TCRdb copy retains only in-frame clones and omits some. Among 2 million to 3 million clones, 93% were seen once, and the ten largest hold 0.36%. The source material was naive CD4+ T cells from PBMCs. The subset: CD45RA+ positively selected. Source of these receptors: a man between 18 and 35 years old in good health. Some clones in this sample may be carry-over from other donors' samples.

This sequence joins TRBV7-3 and TRBJ2-3; D call uncertain. Germline values: CDR1 SGHTA, CDR2 FQGTGA. Trimming stripped 4 bases from V and 2 bases from J, with 10 bases between. The CDR3 consists of 14 residues. The CDR3 nucleotides are TGTGCCAGCAGCTCTCGCCTCTTCACAGATACGCAGTATTTT. It codes for CASSSRLFTDTQYF.

This chain joins TRBV28 and TRBJ1-2; D is unresolved. This CDR3 has 12 amino acids. Trimming took 5 bases from V and 5 from J, leaving 9 bases between them. Germline V gene data show CDR1 as MDHEN and CDR2 as SYDVKM. CDR3 in DNA: TGTGCCAGCAGTCTTAAGAGGTATGGCTACACCTTC. This gives the protein CASSLKRYGYTF.

V gene TRBV6-5 combines with J gene TRBJ1-5, with 7 bases aligning to TRBD1. Looked up from germline, CDR1 is MNHEY and CDR2 is SVGAGI. This CDR3 spans 14 amino acids. With V trimmed by 8 bases and J by 0 bases, 4 bases remained unmatched. CDR3: CASGTANSNQPQHF. The CDR3 DNA is TGTGCCAGCGGGACAGCTAATAGCAATCAGCCCCAGCATTTT.